The rows below give T cell receptor beta chains drawn from one sample of a study of blood T cells in healthy people across ages. TCRdb reprocessed the 5' RACE reads via MiXCR and lists one record per CDR3 protein. The sample consists of 890,000 or so distinct CDR3 sequences, approximately 59% of them appearing once. Sequences were obtained from blood. These receptors all come from a man under 40 in good health. The CDR3 runs from the conserved cysteine through the conserved F or W. The D gene is left open where the match is weak. Size is stated for part of the rows, as once, few or many counts, or as a class when the clone is expanded.

>once|TRBV15|-|TRBJ2-1
TGTGCCACCAGCAGAGAACTGGGGGGAAGCTCCTACAATGAGCAGTTCTTC
CATSRELGGSSYNEQFF
>few|TRBV12-3/TRBV12-4|-|TRBJ1-1
TGTGCCAGCAGTTTACCAGGAACCCGCACTGAAGCTTTCTTT
CASSLPGTRTEAFF
>-|TRBV5-1|-|TRBJ2-5
TGCGCCAGCAGCTCAGACGGAGATGAGACCCAGTACTTC
CASSSDGDETQYF
>-|TRBV9|TRBD1|TRBJ2-5
TGTGCCAGCAGCGTAGCTTCGACAGGGGGAGTCGAGACCCAGTACTTC
CASSVASTGGVETQYF
>-|TRBV14|-|TRBJ2-7
TGTGCCAGCAGCCAATGGCAAAATGAGCAGTACTTC
CASSQWQNEQYF
>-|TRBV29-1|TRBD1|TRBJ2-7
TGCAGCGTGCTGCCAGGACAGGGGAAGGGGCTCTACGAGCAGTACTTC
CSVLPGQGKGLYEQYF
>once|TRBV20-1|-|TRBJ2-1
-
CSYWCEQYF
>-|TRBV12-3/TRBV12-4|-|TRBJ1-2
TGTGCCAGCGGGAGTGGCTGGGGAGATGGCTACACCTTC
CASGSGWGDGYTF
>-|TRBV28|TRBD1|TRBJ1-4
TGTGCCAGCAGCGTTGGGACAGGGGTGAATGAAAAACTGTTTTTT
CASSVGTGVNEKLFF
>-|TRBV7-3|-|TRBJ1-2
TGTGCCAGCCGCCCTGCGGCCGGGGATTCTACCTATGGCTACACCTTC
CASRPAAGDSTYGYTF
>-|TRBV2|TRBD1|TRBJ1-2
TGTGCCAGCATCCAGGACAGGGATCGAGGCTATGGCTACACCTTC
CASIQDRDRGYGYTF
>-|TRBV6-1|-|TRBJ1-5
TGTGCCAGCAGTGAAGAGGGAGGTCAGCCCCAGCATTTT
CASSEEGGQPQHF
>-|TRBV6-5|TRBD1|TRBJ2-7
TGTGCCAGCACCCAGTACGGGACAGGGATAGAGGGCGAGCAGTACTTC
CASTQYGTGIEGEQYF
>-|TRBV6-2/TRBV6-3|TRBD1|TRBJ1-1
TGTGCCAGCAGACGGGGACAGACTGAAGCTTTCTTT
CASRRGQTEAFF
>few|TRBV6-2/TRBV6-3|-|TRBJ2-3
TGTGCCAGCAACCTACAAATTAGAGATACGCAGTATTTT
CASNLQIRDTQYF
>-|TRBV29-1|TRBD1|TRBJ2-3
TGCAGCGTTGAAAGGGCGGGACAGGGAATAGATACGCAGTATTTT
CSVERAGQGIDTQYF
>-|TRBV20-1|TRBD1|TRBJ1-1
TGCAGTGCTAGGGACAGGGTAAGGCCCATGAACACTGAAGCTTTCTTT
CSARDRVRPMNTEAFF
>-|TRBV5-5|-|TRBJ2-3
TGTGCCAGCAGCCCCCGAAGAAAGGACACAGATACGCAGTATTTT
CASSPRRKDTDTQYF
>few|TRBV7-2|-|TRBJ2-1
TGTGCCAGCAGGTTTACAGGGAGCTACAATGAGCAGTTCTTC
CASRFTGSYNEQFF
>-|TRBV7-8|TRBD1|TRBJ1-6
TGTGCCAGCAGCGGGACAGGGAAACCCCTCCACTTT
CASSGTGKPLHF
>-|TRBV13|-|TRBJ2-7
TGTGCCAGCAGCGCCCTTACGCGGGGCTCCTACGAGCAGTACTTC
CASSALTRGSYEQYF
>-|TRBV20-1|-|TRBJ2-5
TGCAGTGCTAGAACAGTCTGGCGCCTCAATGAGCAGTACTTC
CSARTVWRLNEQYF
>-|TRBV7-2|-|TRBJ2-5
TGTGCCAGCAGCTTAGTCGGCGTTCCAGGAGAGACCCAGTACTTC
CASSLVGVPGETQYF
>few|TRBV7-2|-|TRBJ2-5
TGTGCCAGCAGCTTAGCGGTTTGGGAGCGAGAGACCCAGTACTTC
CASSLAVWERETQYF
>few|TRBV4-3|-|TRBJ2-2
TGCGCCAGCAGCTCAGGGGTCAGGGGAACCCTCCTCGCCGGGGAGCTGTTTTTT
CASSSGVRGTLLAGELFF
>few|TRBV7-2|-|TRBJ1-1
TGTGCCAGCAGCTTAGTTCAGGAATATGAAGCTTTCTTT
CASSLVQEYEAFF
>-|TRBV20-1|TRBD1|TRBJ1-6
TGCAGTGCCCTGGGGACAGGGAGCTATAATTCACCCCTCCACTTT
CSALGTGSYNSPLHF
>few|TRBV5-1|-|TRBJ1-2
TGCGCCAGCAGCTTGGAGGGGAACAGGGCCATTAACTATGGCTACACCTTC
CASSLEGNRAINYGYTF
>-|TRBV7-3|-|TRBJ2-1
TGTGCCAGCAGCCCGGGGCAAGGACTGTCACTCTACAATGAGCAGTTCTTC
CASSPGQGLSLYNEQFF
>-|TRBV25-1|TRBD1|TRBJ1-1
TGTGCCAGCAGTGAATTTGGACAGGGGGTTGATGAAGCTTTCTTT
CASSEFGQGVDEAFF
>-|TRBV7-2|-|TRBJ1-2
TGTGCCAGCAGCCCTACCGCCGGACAGACTAACTATGGCTACACCTTC
CASSPTAGQTNYGYTF
>-|TRBV18|-|TRBJ2-3
TGTGCCAGCTCACAACGCCCCCAAGGTACAGATACGCAGTATTTT
CASSQRPQGTDTQYF
>-|TRBV9|-|TRBJ2-7
TGTGCCAGCAGCGAGCTGTCAGGACCCTACGAGCAGTACTTC
CASSELSGPYEQYF
>-|TRBV10-3|TRBD1|TRBJ2-7
TGTGCCATCAGTGAAGGGGGCTCAGGTCTCGAGCAGTACTTC
CAISEGGSGLEQYF
>-|TRBV29-1|TRBD2|TRBJ2-3
TGCAGCGTCTCGACTAGCGGTGGCACAGATACGCAGTATTTT
CSVSTSGGTDTQYF
>-|TRBV6-6|-|TRBJ1-2
TGTGCCAGCAGTTACTCGATAGGCACCGACTATGGCTACACCTTC
CASSYSIGTDYGYTF
>once|TRBV27|TRBD1|TRBJ2-7
TGTGCCAGCAGTTTACGGACAGGGGGGACCACCTACGAGCAGTACTTC
CASSLRTGGTTYEQYF
>-|TRBV7-2|TRBD1|TRBJ2-1
TGTGCCAGCAGCTCCACCGGGACAGTGATATACAATGAGCAGTTCTTC
CASSSTGTVIYNEQFF
>once|TRBV10-3|-|TRBJ2-1
TGTGCCATCAGTGAACGACACGGCAATGAGCAGTTCTTC
CAISERHGNEQFF
>-|TRBV7-9|-|TRBJ1-2
TGTGCCAGCAGCCATCAGGAGGGCATTGGCTACACCTTC
CASSHQEGIGYTF
>-|TRBV6-1|-|TRBJ2-7
TGTGCCAGCAGGGATCCGGGACAGGGGTTGCCGGGACTAGCGGTGAACTACGAGCAGTACTTC
CASRDPGQGLPGLAVNYEQYF
>-|TRBV5-4|-|TRBJ1-6
TGTGCCAGCAGGGTTGGGGCGGGACCTTCACCCCTCCACTTT
CASRVGAGPSPLHF
>-|TRBV29-1|-|TRBJ2-7
TGCAGCGTTGGAGTCCGGGACGAGCAGTACTTC
CSVGVRDEQYF
>-|TRBV28|-|TRBJ2-7
TGTGCCAGCAGTTTACCCCGGGGCAGGGGTGGCGAGCAGTACTTC
CASSLPRGRGGEQYF
>-|TRBV6-5|-|TRBJ2-6
TGTGCCAGCAGTATGAGTGCACCCTCTGGGGCCAACGTCCTGACTTTC
CASSMSAPSGANVLTF
>once|TRBV7-2|-|TRBJ1-2
TGTGCCAGCAGCCAGCCAGGGAACATGGCTAACTATGGCTACACCTTC
CASSQPGNMANYGYTF
>-|TRBV2|-|TRBJ1-5
TGTGCCAGCACAGGAGGGGACCCCAATCAGCCCCAGCATTTT
CASTGGDPNQPQHF
>-|TRBV6-6|TRBD1|TRBJ2-5
TGTGCCAGCAGTTACACGGGACAGGGGGAGACCCAGTACTTC
CASSYTGQGETQYF